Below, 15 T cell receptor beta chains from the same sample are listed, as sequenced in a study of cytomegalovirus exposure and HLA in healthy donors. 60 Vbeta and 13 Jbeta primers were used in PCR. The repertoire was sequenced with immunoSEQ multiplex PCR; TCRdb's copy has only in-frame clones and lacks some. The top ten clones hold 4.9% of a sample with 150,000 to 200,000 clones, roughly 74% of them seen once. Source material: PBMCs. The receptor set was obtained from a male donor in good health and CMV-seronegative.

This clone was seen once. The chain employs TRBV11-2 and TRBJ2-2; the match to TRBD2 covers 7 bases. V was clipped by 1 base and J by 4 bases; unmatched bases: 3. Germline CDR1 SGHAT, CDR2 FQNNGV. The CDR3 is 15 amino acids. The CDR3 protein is CASSLVGGFTGELFF. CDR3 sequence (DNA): TGTGCCAGCAGCTTAGTGGGGGGGTTCACCGGGGAGCTGTTTTTT.

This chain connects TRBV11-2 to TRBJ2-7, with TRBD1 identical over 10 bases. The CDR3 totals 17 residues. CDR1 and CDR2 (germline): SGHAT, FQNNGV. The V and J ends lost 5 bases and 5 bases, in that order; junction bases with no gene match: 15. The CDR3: CASSPAGTGVLFDEQYF. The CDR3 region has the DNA TGTGCCAGCAGCCCGGCCGGGACAGGGGTACTATTCGACGAGCAGTACTTC.

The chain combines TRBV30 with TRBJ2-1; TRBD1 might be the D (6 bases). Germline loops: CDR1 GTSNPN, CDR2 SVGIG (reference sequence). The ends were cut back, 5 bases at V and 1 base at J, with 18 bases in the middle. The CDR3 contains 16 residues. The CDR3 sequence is CAWLPPGALSYNEQFF. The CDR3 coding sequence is TGTGCCTGGCTCCCCCCAGGGGCATTATCCTACAATGAGCAGTTCTTC.

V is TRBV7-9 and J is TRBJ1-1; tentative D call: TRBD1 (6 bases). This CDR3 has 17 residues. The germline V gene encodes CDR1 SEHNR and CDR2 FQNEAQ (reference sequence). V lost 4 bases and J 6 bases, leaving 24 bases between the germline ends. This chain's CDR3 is CASSYPWGQKIQAEAFF. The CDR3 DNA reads TGTGCCAGCAGCTACCCCTGGGGACAAAAAATCCAGGCTGAAGCTTTCTTT. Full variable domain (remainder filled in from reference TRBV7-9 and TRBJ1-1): DTGVSQNPRHKITKRGQNVTFRCDPISEHNRLYWYRQTLGQGPEFLTYFQNEAQLEKSRLLSDRFSAERPKGSFSTLEIQRTEQGDSAMYLCASSYPWGQKIQAEAFFGQGTRLTVV.

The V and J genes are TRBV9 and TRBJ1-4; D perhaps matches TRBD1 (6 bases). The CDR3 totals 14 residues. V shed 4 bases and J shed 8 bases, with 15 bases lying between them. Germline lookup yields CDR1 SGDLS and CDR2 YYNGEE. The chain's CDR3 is CASSMDSRMEKLFF. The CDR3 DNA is TGTGCCAGCAGCATGGACAGCCGCATGGAAAAACTGTTTTTT. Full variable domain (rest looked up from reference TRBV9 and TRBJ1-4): DSGVTQTPKHLITATGQRVTLRCSPRSGDLSVYWYQQSLDQGLQFLIQYYNGEERAKGNILERFSAQQFPDLHSELNLSSLELGDSALYFCASSMDSRMEKLFFGSGTQLSVL.

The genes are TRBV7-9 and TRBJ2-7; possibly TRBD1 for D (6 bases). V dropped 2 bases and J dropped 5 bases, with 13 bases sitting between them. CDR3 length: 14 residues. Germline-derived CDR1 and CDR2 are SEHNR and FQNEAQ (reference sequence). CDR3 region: CASSLFQGLDEQYF. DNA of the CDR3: TGTGCCAGCAGCTTATTTCAGGGGTTAGACGAGCAGTACTTC. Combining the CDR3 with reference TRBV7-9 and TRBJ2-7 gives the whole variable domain DTGVSQNPRHKITKRGQNVTFRCDPISEHNRLYWYRQTLGQGPEFLTYFQNEAQLEKSRLLSDRFSAERPKGSFSTLEIQRTEQGDSAMYLCASSLFQGLDEQYFGPGTRLTVT.

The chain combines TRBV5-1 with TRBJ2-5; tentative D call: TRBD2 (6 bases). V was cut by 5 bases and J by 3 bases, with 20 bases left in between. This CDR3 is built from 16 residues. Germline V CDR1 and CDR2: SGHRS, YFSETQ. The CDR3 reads CASSTRDSSRKETQYF. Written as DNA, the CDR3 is TGCGCCAGCAGTACCCGGGACTCTTCACGAAAAGAGACCCAGTACTTC.

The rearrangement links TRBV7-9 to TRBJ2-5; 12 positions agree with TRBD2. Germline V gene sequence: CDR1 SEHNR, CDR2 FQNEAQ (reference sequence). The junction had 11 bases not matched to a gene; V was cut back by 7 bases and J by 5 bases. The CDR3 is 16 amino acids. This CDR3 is CASTLGLAGTGETQYF. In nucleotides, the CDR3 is TGTGCCAGCACCCTGGGACTAGCGGGCACCGGGGAGACCCAGTACTTC.

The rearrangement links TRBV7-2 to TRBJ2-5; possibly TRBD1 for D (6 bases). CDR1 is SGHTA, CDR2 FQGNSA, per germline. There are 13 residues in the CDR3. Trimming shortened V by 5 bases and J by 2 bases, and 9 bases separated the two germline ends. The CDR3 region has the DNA TGTGCCAGCAGCCGACAGGAACAAGAGACCCAGTACTTC. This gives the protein CASSRQEQETQYF.

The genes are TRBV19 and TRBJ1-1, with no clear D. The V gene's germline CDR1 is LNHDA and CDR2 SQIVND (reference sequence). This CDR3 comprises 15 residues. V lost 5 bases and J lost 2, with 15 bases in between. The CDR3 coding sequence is TGTGCCAGTAGTGCCCGACGGACGGGAAACACTGAAGCTTTCTTT. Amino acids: CASSARRTGNTEAFF.

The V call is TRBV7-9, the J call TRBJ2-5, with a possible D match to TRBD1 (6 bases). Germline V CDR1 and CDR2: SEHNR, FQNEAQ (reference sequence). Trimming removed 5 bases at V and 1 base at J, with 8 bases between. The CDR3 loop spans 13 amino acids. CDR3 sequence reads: CASSHRVQETQYF. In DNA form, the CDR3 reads TGTGCCAGCAGCCACAGGGTCCAAGAGACCCAGTACTTC.

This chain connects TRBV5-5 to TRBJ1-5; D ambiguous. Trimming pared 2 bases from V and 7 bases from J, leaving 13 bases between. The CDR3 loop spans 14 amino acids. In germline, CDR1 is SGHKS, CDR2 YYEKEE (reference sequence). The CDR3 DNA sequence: TGTGCCAGCAGCTTAGTCCCAGGAGGGCAGCCCCAGCATTTT. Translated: CASSLVPGGQPQHF.

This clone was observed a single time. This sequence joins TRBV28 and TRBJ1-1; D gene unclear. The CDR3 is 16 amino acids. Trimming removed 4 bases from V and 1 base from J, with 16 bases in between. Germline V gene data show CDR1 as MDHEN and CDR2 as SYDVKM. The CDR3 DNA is TGTGCCAGCAGTTCCCCCCCCGGAGGTGGGAACACTGAAGCTTTCTTT. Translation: CASSSPPGGGNTEAFF.

The CDR3 spells CASKVSGSSYEQYF. The CDR3 DNA follows: TGTGCCAGCAAGGTTAGCGGGAGCTCCTACGAGCAGTACTTC. The rearrangement uses TRBV28 and TRBJ2-7; TRBD2 aligns across 9 bases. Germline CDR1 and CDR2: MDHEN and SYDVKM. V dropped 7 bases and J dropped 0; count of bases not matched to a gene: 4. This CDR3 comprises 14 residues.

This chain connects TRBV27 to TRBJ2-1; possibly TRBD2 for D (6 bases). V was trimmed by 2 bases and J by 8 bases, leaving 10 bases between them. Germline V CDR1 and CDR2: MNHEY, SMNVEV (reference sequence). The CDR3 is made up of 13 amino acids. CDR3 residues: CASSLGRSYEQFF. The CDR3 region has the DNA TGTGCCAGCAGTTTAGGGAGGTCCTATGAGCAGTTCTTC.